Presented here are 18 T cell receptor beta chains from one specimen sequenced in a study of shared clonotypes between healthy human individuals. TCRdb's table, derived via immunoSEQ multiplex PCR, lists solely in-frame clones and lacks some. The sample holds approximately 1.9 million clones, 93% seen once. Positive CCR7 selection of CD45RO-negative cells yielded the naive CD8 cells, and terminally differentiated effector memory CD45RA+ cells were excluded. Material for sequencing was naive CD8+ T cells from PBMCs. These receptors were obtained from a man aged 18 to 30 in good health. Some clones in this sample may be carry-over from other donors' samples.

The chain carries TRBV5-4 and TRBJ2-7; D is unresolved. Trimming left V 0 bases short and J 12 bases short, with 10 bases between. The CDR3 totals 11 residues. Per germline, CDR1 SGHNT and CDR2 YYREEE (reference sequence). The CDR3 loop is CASSLGLEAYF. As DNA, the CDR3 is TGTGCCAGCAGCTTGGGGCTAGAGGCGTACTTC.

This chain uses TRBV5-6 with TRBJ2-3; maybe TRBD1 (6 bases). This CDR3 is 14 amino acids long. Trimming removed 7 bases from V and 6 bases from J, with 18 bases in between. Germline V gives CDR1 SGHDT, CDR2 YYEEEE. The CDR3, as DNA: TGTGCCAGCGCTTGGGGAACTACAGGGGATACGCAGTATTTT. Its translation: CASAWGTTGDTQYF.

The rearrangement links TRBV5-1 to TRBJ1-1; the D gene is possibly TRBD1 (6 bases). From germline, CDR1 is SGHRS and CDR2 YFSETQ. This CDR3 contains 17 residues. V lost 4 bases and J lost 8, with 27 bases in between. The CDR3 region has the DNA TGCGCCAGCAGCCTCTCCCCCCTGACAGGAGGCGGGGAAGAAGCTTTCTTT. Encoded protein: CASSLSPLTGGGEEAFF.

The gene calls are TRBV25-1 and TRBJ2-7; no definite D call. The V and J ends lost 3 bases and 6 bases respectively, with 15 bases between them. Germline-derived CDR1 and CDR2 are MGHDK and SYGVNS. CDR3 length equals 14 residues. The chain's CDR3 is CASSDRAVGPEQYF. In DNA form, the CDR3 reads TGTGCCAGCAGTGATCGAGCAGTAGGGCCCGAGCAGTACTTC.

The chain is built from TRBV5-4 and TRBJ2-2; 11 bases are a match to TRBD1. Germline loops: CDR1 SGHNT, CDR2 YYREEE (reference sequence). The CDR3 is 16 amino acids. The V gene end was trimmed by 0 bases and the J gene end by 6 bases; junction bases not matched to a gene: 4. CDR3: CASSLEGTGGAGELFF. CDR3 DNA sequence: TGTGCCAGCAGCTTGGAAGGGACAGGGGGAGCCGGGGAGCTGTTTTTT. Supplemented by reference TRBV5-4 and TRBJ2-2, the full variable domain reads ETGVTQSPTHLIKTRGQQVTLRCSSQSGHNTVSWYQQALGQGPQFIFQYYREEENGRGNFPPRFSGLQFPNYSSELNVNALELDDSALYLCASSLEGTGGAGELFFGEGSRLTVL.

The chain couples TRBV27 to TRBJ2-2, with no clear D. The CDR3 runs 17 residues. Germline V gene data show CDR1 as MNHEY and CDR2 as SMNVEV (reference sequence). Trimming pared 3 bases from V and 7 bases from J, leaving 21 bases between. CDR3 nucleotides: TGTGCCAGCAGTTTCCTGGTGGGCCTCTCCTTAGGCGGGGAGCTGTTTTTT. It codes for CASSFLVGLSLGGELFF.

V usage is TRBV18 and J usage is TRBJ2-7; D unclear. CDR1 and CDR2 from the germline V gene are KGHSH and LQKENI. V lost 1 base and J lost 2, with 9 bases in between. CDR3 length: 14 amino acids. The CDR3 sequence is CASSPRQRAYEQYF. In DNA, the CDR3 is TGTGCCAGCTCACCACGGCAAAGGGCCTACGAGCAGTACTTC.

The chain uses TRBV9 and TRBJ2-1; 9 nucleotides line up with TRBD1. V was clipped by 0 bases and J by 7 bases; unmatched bases: 8. The CDR3 spans 16 residues. Germline V CDR1 and CDR2: SGDLS, YYNGEE. CDR3 in DNA: TGTGCCAGCAGCGTAGCTGGGACAGGGATAGGGAATGAGCAGTTCTTC. Translated, it gives CASSVAGTGIGNEQFF.

The chain joins TRBV5-6 to TRBJ2-7, with a tentative D call TRBD1 (5 bases). This CDR3 comprises 14 residues. The germline gives CDR1 SGHDT, CDR2 YYEEEE. V was shortened by 1 base and J by 0 bases, with 8 bases between the two germline ends. CDR3 DNA sequence: TGTGCCAGCAGCTTGTTGGACAACTCCTACGAGCAGTACTTC. This translates into CASSLLDNSYEQYF. The whole variable domain, filled in from reference TRBV5-6 and TRBJ2-7, reads DAGVTQSPTHLIKTRGQQVTLRCSPKSGHDTVSWYQQALGQGPQFIFQYYEEEERQRGNFPDRFSGHQFPNYSSELNVNALLLGDSALYLCASSLLDNSYEQYFGPGTRLTVT.

Concerning this clone itself: This same CDR3 is encoded by further DNA sequences in the sample. The chain is built from TRBV27 and TRBJ2-7; D not certain. Germline-derived CDR1 and CDR2 are MNHEY and SMNVEV (reference sequence). V was clipped by 0 bases and J by 4 bases, with 10 bases between them. The CDR3 sequence is 14 residues long. DNA for the CDR3: TGTGCCAGCAGTTTATCGCCGAGATCATACGAGCAGTACTTC. Amino acid sequence: CASSLSPRSYEQYF.

This sequence joins TRBV18 and TRBJ2-5, with TRBD1 as a possible D gene (6 bases). V gave up 6 bases and J gave up 3 bases, with 11 bases separating them. Germline CDR1 is KGHSH and CDR2 is LQKENI. CDR3 length: 13 residues. This chain's CDR3 is CASSQRTEETQYF. The DNA of the CDR3 is TGTGCCAGCTCCCAAAGGACAGAAGAGACCCAGTACTTC.

This chain uses TRBV2 with TRBJ1-4; D possibly corresponds to TRBD1 (5 bases). This CDR3 is 16 amino acids long. Germline CDR1 is SNHLY and CDR2 is FYNNEI. The germline V and J ends were trimmed by 3 bases and 0 bases, with 11 bases remaining between them. The CDR3 bases are TGTGCCAGCAGTGACGGACACCCTGCAACTAATGAAAAACTGTTTTTT. Encoded protein: CASSDGHPATNEKLFF.

The chain recombines TRBV9 with TRBJ1-1; D remains unclear. CDR1 is SGDLS, CDR2 YYNGEE, per germline. V lost 0 bases and J lost 0, with 6 bases in between. This CDR3 contains 14 residues. CDR3 DNA sequence: TGTGCCAGCAGCGTAGGAAAGCTGAACACTGAAGCTTTCTTT. Translating gives CASSVGKLNTEAFF.

The J gene is TRBJ1-1, the V gene TRBV25-1, with TRBD1 as a possible D gene (5 bases). The CDR3 consists of 14 residues. Germline CDR1 and CDR2: MGHDK and SYGVNS. V dropped 5 bases and J dropped 0 bases, with 10 bases sitting between them. CDR3 protein: CASSRDALNTEAFF. CDR3 coding DNA: TGTGCCAGCAGTCGGGACGCGTTGAACACTGAAGCTTTCTTT.

The chain joins TRBV11-3 to TRBJ2-3; TRBD1 aligns across 7 bases. This CDR3 comprises 15 residues. Germline values: CDR1 SGHNT, CDR2 YENEEA. The V gene end was trimmed by 5 bases and the J gene end by 0 bases; junction bases not matched to a gene: 5. CDR3 nucleotide sequence: TGTGCCAGCAGCCGGACAGGTCTTAGCACAGATACGCAGTATTTT. Its protein is CASSRTGLSTDTQYF.

The V and J genes are TRBV10-3 and TRBJ2-7; either TRBD1 or TRBD2 may supply D (6 bases each). Trimming pared 0 bases from V and 3 bases from J, leaving 12 bases between. Per germline, CDR1 ENHRY and CDR2 SYGVKD. This CDR3 is built from 15 residues. The CDR3: CAISESPRGGYEQYF. Written as DNA, the CDR3 is TGTGCCATCAGTGAGTCCCCCAGGGGAGGCTACGAGCAGTACTTC.

The chain links TRBV27 to TRBJ2-7, with D hard to call. Trimming removed 3 bases at V and 5 bases at J, with 14 bases between. Germline CDR1 is MNHEY and CDR2 is SMNVEV (reference sequence). The CDR3 covers 14 residues. In DNA, the CDR3 is TGTGCCAGCAGTTTCGTAGGACCCATCAACGAGCAGTACTTC. This sequence encodes CASSFVGPINEQYF.

The V gene is TRBV19, the J gene TRBJ2-3, with 8 bases matching TRBD2. Germline V gene data show CDR1 as LNHDA and CDR2 as SQIVND (reference sequence). The CDR3 totals 15 residues. Trimming took 3 bases from V and 3 from J; bases not matched to a gene: 5. CDR3 coding DNA: TGTGCCAGTAGTATGGAGGGGACTAGGACAGATACGCAGTATTTT. It specifies CASSMEGTRTDTQYF.